Below, 9 T cell receptor beta chains from the same sample are listed, as sequenced in a study of blood T cell repertoires in COVID-19. Produced via immunoSEQ multiplex PCR; TCRdb's table is partial and in-frame only. The sample contains about 150,000 clones, approximately 80% of which appear only once. The sequenced sample consisted of peripheral blood. The receptors stem from a woman aged 60-75 years with COVID-19, enrolled during active disease.

The table lists this clone with a count of one. The rearrangement uses TRBV6-5 and TRBJ2-3; the match to TRBD2 covers 8 bases. Germline CDR1 is MNHEY and CDR2 is SVGAGI. Trimming took 7 bases from V and 2 from J; bases not matched to a gene: 8. CDR3 length: 15 residues. The CDR3 DNA sequence: TGTGCCAGCACCGGGGGGGGGTCCCACACAGATACGCAGTATTTT. Its translation: CASTGGGSHTDTQYF.

This rearrangement joins TRBV7-9 to TRBJ1-3; D unresolved. Germline V CDR1 and CDR2: SEHNR, FQNEAQ (reference sequence). V lost 5 bases to trimming and J lost 3 bases, with 14 bases between them. The CDR3 totals 15 residues. The CDR3 bases are TGTGCCAGCAGCCACCCTCCTTTACTTGGAAACACCATATATTTT. Amino acid sequence: CASSHPPLLGNTIYF.

The chain links TRBV29-1 to TRBJ1-2; unclear D gene. The CDR3 runs to 10 residues. Germline V CDR1 and CDR2: SQVTM, ANQGSEA. The V end lost 6 bases, the J end lost 8 bases, and 10 bases lay between the germline ends. The CDR3 region is CSVRVEGYTF. CDR3 DNA: TGCAGCGTGAGGGTAGAAGGCTACACCTTC.

The chain recombines TRBV29-1 with TRBJ1-4, with 8 bases lining up with TRBD1. Germline CDR1 and CDR2: SQVTM and ANQGSEA. This CDR3 spans 13 amino acids. After removal of 6 bases from V and 8 bases from J, the junction contained 8 bases not matched to a gene. Here the CDR3 reads CSVRTGREEKLFF. In DNA form, the CDR3 reads TGCAGCGTCCGGACAGGGAGAGAAGAAAAACTGTTTTTT.

The chain employs TRBV19 and TRBJ1-2; TRBD1 agrees at 7 bases. Trimming cost V 6 bases and J 7 bases; bases outside gene matches: 8. The CDR3 has 13 residues. Per germline, CDR1 LNHDA and CDR2 SQIVND (reference sequence). The CDR3 coding sequence is TGTGCCAGTAGACCAGACAGGGTGGTTGGCTACACCTTC. It codes for CASRPDRVVGYTF.

CDR3 coding DNA: TGTGCCAGCAGCCAGGCAGGGGGGTACACCTTC. Encoded protein: CASSQAGGYTF. V and J are TRBV3-1 (or the pseudogene TRBV3-2) and TRBJ1-2, with 7 bases aligning to TRBD1. Germline V CDR1 and CDR2: LGHDT, YNNKEL (reference sequence). V lost 3 bases to trimming and J lost 11 bases; unmatched junction nucleotides: 3. This CDR3 contains 11 residues.

CDR3 sequence reads: CASSIVLRTEAFF. DNA of the CDR3: TGTGCCAGTAGTATCGTTTTGAGGACTGAAGCTTTCTTT. The chain has TRBV19 and TRBJ1-1; D not resolved. V was clipped by 3 bases and J by 5 bases, with 10 bases between them. Germline V gene sequence: CDR1 LNHDA, CDR2 SQIVND (reference sequence). The CDR3 loop spans 13 amino acids.

This chain connects TRBV12-5 to TRBJ2-4; weak D call: TRBD1 (5 bases). Germline V gene sequence: CDR1 LGHNT, CDR2 FRNRAP. Trimming removed 6 bases at V and 8 bases at J, with 20 bases between. CDR3 length equals 15 residues. The CDR3 bases are TGTGCTAGTGGCCGCAGGGTAGGTCCGTTGGACATTCAGTACTTC. It encodes CASGRRVGPLDIQYF.

The rearrangement links TRBV9 to TRBJ2-3; TRBD2 might be the D (6 bases). The CDR3 runs to 14 residues. Trimming cost V 0 bases and J 6 bases, with 11 bases left between them. Germline V CDR1 and CDR2: SGDLS, YYNGEE. The CDR3 sequence is CASSVGGAGDTQYF. CDR3 in DNA: TGTGCCAGCAGCGTAGGGGGCGCGGGGGATACGCAGTATTTT. Full variable domain (outside the CDR3, taken from reference TRBV9 and TRBJ2-3): DSGVTQTPKHLITATGQRVTLRCSPRSGDLSVYWYQQSLDQGLQFLIQYYNGEERAKGNILERFSAQQFPDLHSELNLSSLELGDSALYFCASSVGGAGDTQYFGPGTRLTVL.